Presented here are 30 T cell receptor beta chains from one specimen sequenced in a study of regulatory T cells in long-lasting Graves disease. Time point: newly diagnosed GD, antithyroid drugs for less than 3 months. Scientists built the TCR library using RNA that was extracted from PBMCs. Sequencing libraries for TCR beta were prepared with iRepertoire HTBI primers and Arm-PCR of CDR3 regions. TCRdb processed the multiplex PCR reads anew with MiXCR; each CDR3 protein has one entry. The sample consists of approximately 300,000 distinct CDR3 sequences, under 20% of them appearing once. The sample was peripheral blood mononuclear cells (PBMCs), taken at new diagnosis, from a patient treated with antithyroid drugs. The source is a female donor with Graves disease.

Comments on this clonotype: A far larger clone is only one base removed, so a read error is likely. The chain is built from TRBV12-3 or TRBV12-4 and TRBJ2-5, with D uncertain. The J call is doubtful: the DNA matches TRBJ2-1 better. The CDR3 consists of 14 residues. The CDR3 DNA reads TGTGCCAGCAGCCACTCTCAGGATTCCTACGAGCAGTTCTTC. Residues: CASSHSQDSYEQFF.

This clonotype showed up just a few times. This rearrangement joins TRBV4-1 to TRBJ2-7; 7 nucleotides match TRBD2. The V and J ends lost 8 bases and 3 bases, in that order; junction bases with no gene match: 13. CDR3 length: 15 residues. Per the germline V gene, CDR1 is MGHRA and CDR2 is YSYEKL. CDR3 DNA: TGCGCCAGCCGGAAGGTCGGGGGAGGGGACTACGAGCAGTACTTC. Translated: CASRKVGGGDYEQYF.

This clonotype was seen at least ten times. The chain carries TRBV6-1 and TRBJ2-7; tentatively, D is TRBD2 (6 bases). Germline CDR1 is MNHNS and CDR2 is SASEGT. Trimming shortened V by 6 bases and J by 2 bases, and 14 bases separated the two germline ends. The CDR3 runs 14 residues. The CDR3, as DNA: TGTGCCAGCAGAAGGGACTTCTCCGCCTACGAGCAGTACTTC. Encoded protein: CASRRDFSAYEQYF.

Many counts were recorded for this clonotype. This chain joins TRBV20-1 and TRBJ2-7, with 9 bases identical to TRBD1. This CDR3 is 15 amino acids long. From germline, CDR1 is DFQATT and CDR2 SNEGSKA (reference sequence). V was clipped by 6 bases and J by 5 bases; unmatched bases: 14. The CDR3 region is CSALLLRDRVHEQYF. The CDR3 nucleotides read TGCAGTGCGCTCCTTCTCCGGGACAGGGTCCACGAGCAGTACTTC.

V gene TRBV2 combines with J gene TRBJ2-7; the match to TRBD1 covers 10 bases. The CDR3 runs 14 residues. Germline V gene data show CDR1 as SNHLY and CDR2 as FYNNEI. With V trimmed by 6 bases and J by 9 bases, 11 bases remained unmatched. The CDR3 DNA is TGTGCCAGCAGAAGCGTGACAGGGGGCGCAGGGCAGTACTTC. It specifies CASRSVTGGAGQYF.

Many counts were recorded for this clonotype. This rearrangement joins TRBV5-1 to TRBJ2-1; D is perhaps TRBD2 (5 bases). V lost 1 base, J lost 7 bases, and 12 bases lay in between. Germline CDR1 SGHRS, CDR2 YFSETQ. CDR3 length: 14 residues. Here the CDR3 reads CASSLRRRGNEQFF. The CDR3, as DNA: TGCGCCAGCAGCTTGCGACGGCGAGGGAATGAGCAGTTCTTC.

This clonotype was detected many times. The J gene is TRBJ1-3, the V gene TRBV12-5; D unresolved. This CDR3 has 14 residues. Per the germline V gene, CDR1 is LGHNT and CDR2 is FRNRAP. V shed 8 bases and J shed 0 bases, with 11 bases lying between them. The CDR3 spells CASTFGISGNTIYF. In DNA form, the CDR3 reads TGTGCTAGTACGTTCGGGATCTCTGGAAACACCATATATTTT.

The CDR3 DNA sequence: TGTGCCACCAGCGCAGGCAGCGAGCAGTACTTC. Protein sequence: CATSAGSEQYF. The gene calls are TRBV15 and TRBJ2-7, with D uncertain. This CDR3 comprises 11 residues. CDR1 LNHNV and CDR2 YYDKDF come from the germline V gene (reference sequence). V lost 5 bases and J 6 bases, leaving 8 bases between the germline ends.

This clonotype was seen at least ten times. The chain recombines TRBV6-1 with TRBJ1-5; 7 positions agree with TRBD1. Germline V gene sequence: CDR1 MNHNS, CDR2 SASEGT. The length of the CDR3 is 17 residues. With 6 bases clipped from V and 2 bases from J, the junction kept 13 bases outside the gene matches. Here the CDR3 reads CASRQGRRQEGNQPQHF. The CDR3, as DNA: TGTGCCAGCAGACAGGGGAGACGGCAGGAAGGCAATCAGCCCCAGCATTTT.

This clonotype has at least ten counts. This CDR3 is CASSQAGSDYEQYF. The CDR3 region has the DNA TGTGCCAGCAGCCAAGCTGGTAGCGACTACGAGCAGTACTTC. The chain combines TRBV3-1 with TRBJ2-7; D is perhaps TRBD2 (5 bases). Germline values: CDR1 LGHDT, CDR2 YNNKEL (reference sequence). Trimming pared 1 base from V and 3 bases from J, leaving 10 bases between. CDR3 length equals 14 residues.

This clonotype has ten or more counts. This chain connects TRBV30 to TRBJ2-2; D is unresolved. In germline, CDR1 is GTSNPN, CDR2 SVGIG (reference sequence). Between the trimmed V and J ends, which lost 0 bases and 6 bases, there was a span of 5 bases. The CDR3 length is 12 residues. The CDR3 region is CAWSVGPGELFF. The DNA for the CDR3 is TGTGCCTGGAGTGTAGGTCCCGGGGAGCTGTTTTTT.

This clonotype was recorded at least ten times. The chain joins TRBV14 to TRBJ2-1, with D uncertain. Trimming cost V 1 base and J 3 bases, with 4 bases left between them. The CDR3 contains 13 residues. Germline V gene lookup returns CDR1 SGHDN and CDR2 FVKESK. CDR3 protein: CASSQGVYNEQFF. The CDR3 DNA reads TGTGCCAGCAGCCAAGGGGTCTACAATGAGCAGTTCTTC. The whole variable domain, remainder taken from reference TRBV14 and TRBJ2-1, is EAGVTQFPSHSVIEKGQTVTLRCDPISGHDNLYWYRRVMGKEIKFLLHFVKESKQDESGMPNNRFLAERTGGTYSTLKVQPAELEDSGVYFCASSQGVYNEQFFGPGTRLTVL.

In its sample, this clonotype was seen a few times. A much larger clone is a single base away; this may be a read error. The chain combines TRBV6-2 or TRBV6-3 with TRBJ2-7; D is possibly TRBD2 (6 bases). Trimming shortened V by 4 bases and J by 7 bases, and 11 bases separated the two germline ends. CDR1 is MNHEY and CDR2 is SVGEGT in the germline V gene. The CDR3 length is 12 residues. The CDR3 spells CASSFTGEEQYF. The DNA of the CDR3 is TGTGCCAGCAGTTTTACGGGGGAAGAGCAGTACTTC.

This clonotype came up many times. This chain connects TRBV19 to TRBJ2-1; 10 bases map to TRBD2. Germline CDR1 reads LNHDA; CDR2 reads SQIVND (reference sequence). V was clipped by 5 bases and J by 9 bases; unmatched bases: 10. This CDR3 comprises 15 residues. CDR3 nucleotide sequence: TGTGCCAGTAGTTCCCTAGCGGGAGTTCTAAGTGAGCAGTTCTTC. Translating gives CASSSLAGVLSEQFF.

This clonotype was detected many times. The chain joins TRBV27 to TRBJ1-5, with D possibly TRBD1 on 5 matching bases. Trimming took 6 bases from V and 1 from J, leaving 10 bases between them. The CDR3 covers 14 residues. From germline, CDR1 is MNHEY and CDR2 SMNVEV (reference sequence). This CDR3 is CASRIRDSNQPQHF. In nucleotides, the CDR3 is TGTGCCAGCAGGATCCGGGACAGCAATCAGCCCCAGCATTTT.

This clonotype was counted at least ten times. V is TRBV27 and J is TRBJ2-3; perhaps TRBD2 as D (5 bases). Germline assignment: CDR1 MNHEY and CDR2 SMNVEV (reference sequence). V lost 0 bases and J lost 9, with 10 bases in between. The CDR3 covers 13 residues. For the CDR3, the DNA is TGTGCCAGCAGTTTATCCTTGGGGAGCACGCAGTATTTT. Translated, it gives CASSLSLGSTQYF.

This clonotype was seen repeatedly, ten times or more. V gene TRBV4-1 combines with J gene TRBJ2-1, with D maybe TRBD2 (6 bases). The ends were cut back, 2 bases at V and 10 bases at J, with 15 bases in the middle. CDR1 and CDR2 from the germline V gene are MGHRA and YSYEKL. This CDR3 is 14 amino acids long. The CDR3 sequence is CASSQIGRFDEQFF. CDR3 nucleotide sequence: TGCGCCAGCAGCCAAATAGGGAGGTTCGACGAGCAGTTCTTC.

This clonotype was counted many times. CDR3 sequence (DNA): TGTGCCAGCAGTGGGACGGGAGCGGGAGGTCCCTACGAGCAGTACTTC. Translating gives CASSGTGAGGPYEQYF. The gene calls are TRBV6-2 or TRBV6-3 and TRBJ2-7; 9 bases align to TRBD2. Trimming took 5 bases from V and 2 from J; bases not matched to a gene: 10. Germline V gene sequence: CDR1 MNHEY, CDR2 SVGEGT. This CDR3 region has 16 residues.

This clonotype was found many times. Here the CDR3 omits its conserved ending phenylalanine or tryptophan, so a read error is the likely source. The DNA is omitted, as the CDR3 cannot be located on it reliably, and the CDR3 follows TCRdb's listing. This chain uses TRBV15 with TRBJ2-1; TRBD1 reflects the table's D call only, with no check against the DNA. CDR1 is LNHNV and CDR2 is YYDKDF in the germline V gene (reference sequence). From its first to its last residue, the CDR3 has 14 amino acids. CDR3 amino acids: CATSGRVGDRGPTL.

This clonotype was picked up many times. The CDR3 coding sequence is TGTGCCAGCAGCTCCCCTGGCGGGCAAGAGACCCAGTACTTC. This sequence encodes CASSSPGGQETQYF. V is TRBV28 and J is TRBJ2-5, with a tentative D call TRBD2 (5 bases). Germline lookup yields CDR1 MDHEN and CDR2 SYDVKM. Trimming removed 6 bases from V and 2 bases from J, with 13 bases in between. The CDR3 runs to 14 residues.

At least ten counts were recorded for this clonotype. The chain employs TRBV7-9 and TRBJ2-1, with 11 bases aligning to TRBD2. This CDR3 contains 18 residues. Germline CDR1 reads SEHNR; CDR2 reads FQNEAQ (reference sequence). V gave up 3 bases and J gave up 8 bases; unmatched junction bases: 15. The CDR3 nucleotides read TGTGCCAGCAGCTTCGAACTAGCGGGAGATCTGGGAGAGGATGAGCAGTTCTTC. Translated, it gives CASSFELAGDLGEDEQFF. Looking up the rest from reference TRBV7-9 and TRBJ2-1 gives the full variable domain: DTGVSQNPRHKITKRGQNVTFRCDPISEHNRLYWYRQTLGQGPEFLTYFQNEAQLEKSRLLSDRFSAERPKGSFSTLEIQRTEQGDSAMYLCASSFELAGDLGEDEQFFGPGTRLTVL.

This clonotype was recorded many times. The CDR3 spells CSARNYRFPGNTIYF. CDR3 DNA sequence: TGCAGTGCTAGAAATTACAGGTTCCCTGGAAACACCATATATTTT. The chain links TRBV20-1 to TRBJ1-3; D is perhaps TRBD1 (5 bases). The germline V gene has CDR1 DFQATT and CDR2 SNEGSKA (reference sequence). This CDR3 has 15 residues. V dropped 2 bases and J dropped 2 bases, with 13 bases sitting between them.

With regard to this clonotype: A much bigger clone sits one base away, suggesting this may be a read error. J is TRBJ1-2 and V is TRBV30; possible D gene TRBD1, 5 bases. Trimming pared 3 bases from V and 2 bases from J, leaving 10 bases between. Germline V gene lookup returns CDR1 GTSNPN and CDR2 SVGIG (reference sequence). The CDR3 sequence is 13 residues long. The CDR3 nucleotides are TGTGCCTGGAGCGCGGACAAGAACTATGGCTACACCTTC. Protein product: CAWSADKNYGYTF.

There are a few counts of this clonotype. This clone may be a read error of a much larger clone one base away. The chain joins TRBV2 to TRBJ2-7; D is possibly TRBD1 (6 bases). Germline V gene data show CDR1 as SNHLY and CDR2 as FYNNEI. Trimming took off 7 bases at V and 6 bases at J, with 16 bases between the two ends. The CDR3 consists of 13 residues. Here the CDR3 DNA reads TGTGCCAGCAAAATGACAGGTCCCTGCGAGCAGTACTTC. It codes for CASKMTGPCEQYF.

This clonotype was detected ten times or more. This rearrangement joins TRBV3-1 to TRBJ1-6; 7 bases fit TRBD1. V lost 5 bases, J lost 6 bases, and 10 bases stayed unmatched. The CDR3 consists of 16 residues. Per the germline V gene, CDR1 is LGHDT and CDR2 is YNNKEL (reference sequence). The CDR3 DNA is TGTGCCAGCAGCAAGGGGGCCGGGCGATTTAATTCACCCCTCCACTTT. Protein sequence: CASSKGAGRFNSPLHF.

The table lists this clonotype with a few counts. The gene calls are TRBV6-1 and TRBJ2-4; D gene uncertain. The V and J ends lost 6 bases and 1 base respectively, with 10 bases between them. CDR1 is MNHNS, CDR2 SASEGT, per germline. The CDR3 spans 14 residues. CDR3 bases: TGTGCCAGCAGGGCCGGTTTCGCCAAAAACATTCAGTACTTC. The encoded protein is CASRAGFAKNIQYF.

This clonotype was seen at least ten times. The CDR3 sequence: CAWTRTGANYGYTF. DNA for the CDR3: TGTGCCTGGACAAGGACAGGGGCTAACTATGGCTACACCTTC. V usage is TRBV30 and J usage is TRBJ1-2; 9 bases agree with TRBD1. The CDR3 contains 14 residues. J was trimmed by 0 bases and V by 4 bases; bases with no gene match: 3. The germline V gene encodes CDR1 GTSNPN and CDR2 SVGIG (reference sequence). The variable domain in full, completed from reference TRBV30 and TRBJ1-2, reads SQTIHQWPATLVQPVGSPLSLECTVEGTSNPNLYWYRQAAGRGLQLLFYSVGIGQISSEVPQNLSASRPQDRQFILSSKKLLLSDSGFYLCAWTRTGANYGYTFGSGTRLTVV.

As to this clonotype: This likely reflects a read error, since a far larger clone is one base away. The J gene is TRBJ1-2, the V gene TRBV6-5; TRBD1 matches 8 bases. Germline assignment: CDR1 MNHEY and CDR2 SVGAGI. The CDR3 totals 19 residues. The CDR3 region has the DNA TGTGCCAGCAGTTTGAATCCACCGGGACAGGCGTCCTCCCTTTATGGCTGCACCTTC. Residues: CASSLNPPGQASSLYGCTF.

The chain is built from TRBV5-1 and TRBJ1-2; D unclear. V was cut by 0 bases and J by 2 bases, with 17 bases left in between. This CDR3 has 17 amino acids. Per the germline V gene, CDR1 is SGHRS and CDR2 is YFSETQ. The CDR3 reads CASSLGSWRTQNYGYTF. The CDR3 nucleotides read TGCGCCAGCAGCTTGGGGTCATGGAGAACCCAAAACTATGGCTACACCTTC.

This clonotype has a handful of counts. CDR3 sequence reads: CSAREPGTSGHTDTQYF. The CDR3 DNA reads TGCAGTGCTAGGGAACCCGGGACTAGCGGACACACAGATACGCAGTATTTT. J is TRBJ2-3 and V is TRBV20-1, with 11 bases matching TRBD2. From germline, CDR1 is DFQATT and CDR2 SNEGSKA (reference sequence). The junction had 10 bases not matched to a gene; V was cut back by 3 bases and J by 2 bases. This CDR3 comprises 17 residues.